This TCR beta chain came from a study of control samples from healthy donors and cancer patients. The table came from immunoSEQ multiplex PCR; TCRdb's copy has only in-frame clones and leaves some out. The sample has 120,000 or so clones, 88% seen once. The sequenced sample consisted of PBMCs. This TCR derives from a woman aged 55-69 years with lung cancer.

CDR3 amino acids: CASGTGAAYEQYF. The DNA for the CDR3 is TGTGCCAGCGGGACAGGGGCAGCCTACGAGCAGTACTTC. J is TRBJ2-7 and V is TRBV6-1; 10 positions match TRBD1. Germline trimming cut 8 bases from V and 2 bases from J; bases unmatched to any gene: 3. Germline V gene lookup returns CDR1 MNHNS and CDR2 SASEGT. The CDR3 loop spans 13 amino acids.